The clone carrying this T cell receptor beta chain was recorded once. The V segment lost 1 base and the J segment 4 bases; nucleotides outside the gene matches: 9. Germline V CDR1 and CDR2: KGHSH, LQKENI. This CDR3 has 16 residues. Sequencing used immunoSEQ multiplex PCR; TCRdb keeps in-frame clones, though not all of them. The sample carries 250,000 or so clones, 86% recorded once. These data come from a study of blood T cell repertoires in COVID-19. The sequenced sample was peripheral blood. The chain uses TRBV18 and TRBJ2-5; 7 bases line up with TRBD1. The TCR originated in a man under 40 with active or convalescent COVID-19. The CDR3 reads CASSPRKGAAGETQYF. CDR3 bases: TGTGCCAGCTCACCACGAAAGGGGGCGGCGGGAGAGACCCAGTACTTC.